These 5 T cell receptor beta chains were sequenced from one sample in a study of T-cell reconstitution after alpha-beta-depleted transplantation in children. The library targeted TCRbeta and was prepared with unique molecular identifiers. MiXCR, run by TCRdb on the PCR reads, gives a single entry per CDR3 protein. The table records a few hundred thousand distinct CDR3 sequences, roughly 30% of them present only once. The sample was PBMCs, taken before TCRalphabeta/CD19-depleted stem cell transplant. The receptors shown here come from a boy younger than two with Wiskott-Aldrich syndrome, due to receive a stem cell transplant.

This clonotype was found a few times. This chain uses TRBV6-5 with TRBJ2-5, with no clear D. From germline, CDR1 is MNHEY and CDR2 SVGAGI. V lost 2 bases and J lost 4, with 8 bases in between. The CDR3 length is 13 residues. CDR3: CASSYARAETQYF. DNA of the CDR3: TGTGCCAGCAGTTACGCACGAGCAGAGACCCAGTACTTC.

The gene calls are TRBV2 and TRBJ2-7, with TRBD2 matching over 7 bases. Germline V lookup: CDR1 SNHLY, CDR2 FYNNEI. Trimming cost V 7 bases and J 1 base; bases outside gene matches: 10. The CDR3 runs to 15 residues. CDR3 sequence (DNA): TGTGCCAGCAATATCGGGGAGGGCCCTTCCTACGAGCAGTACTTC. Translation gives CASNIGEGPSYEQYF. Filled out from reference TRBV2 and TRBJ2-7, the complete variable domain reads EPEVTQTPSHQVTQMGQEVILRCVPISNHLYFYWYRQILGQKVEFLVSFYNNEISEKSEIFDDQFSVERPDGSNFTLKIRSTKLEDSAMYFCASNIGEGPSYEQYFGPGTRLTVT.

This clonotype occurred a few times. This chain joins TRBV9 and TRBJ2-5; D is possibly TRBD2 (6 bases). CDR3 length: 14 amino acids. Germline CDR1 reads SGDLS; CDR2 reads YYNGEE. Trimming left V 3 bases short and J 3 bases short, with 12 bases between. Here the CDR3 DNA reads TGTGCCAGCAGCGCGGGACTGATTAAAGAGACCCAGTACTTC. As protein: CASSAGLIKETQYF.

This clonotype was seen a few times. The chain joins TRBV30 to TRBJ2-2; D gene uncertain. CDR3 length equals 14 residues. The V gene's germline CDR1 is GTSNPN and CDR2 SVGIG (reference sequence). Trimming took 4 bases from V and 7 from J, leaving 16 bases between them. CDR3 DNA sequence: TGTGCCTGGAACCTGGGATTTTTGAACGGGGAGCTGTTTTTT. It encodes CAWNLGFLNGELFF.

The chain uses TRBV19 and TRBJ2-1; 11 bases are a match to TRBD2. This CDR3 is built from 18 residues. The germline CDR1 and CDR2 sequences are LNHDA and SQIVND (reference sequence). Unmatched junction bases numbered 12, after V lost 2 bases and J lost 6 bases. The CDR3 protein is CASSIHRLLAGVANEQFF. For the CDR3, the DNA is TGTGCCAGTAGTATACACCGACTACTAGCGGGAGTTGCCAATGAGCAGTTCTTC.